This T cell receptor (beta chain) was profiled in a study of glioma-infiltrating T cells after dendritic cell vaccination. At the level of the study: Autologous tumor lysate was loaded overnight onto monocyte-derived dendritic cells grown seven days with IL-4 and GM-CSF.

This table comes from immunoSEQ multiplex PCR, and its TCRdb copy is limited to in-frame clones, with some not included. The sample yields roughly 56,000 clones, more than 70% seen once. Germline CDR1 reads KGHSH; CDR2 reads LQKENI. The CDR3 covers 17 residues. Trimming cost V 2 bases and J 2 bases; bases outside gene matches: 11. Specified time point: after dendritic cell vaccination, including at tumor progression/relapse. None of the glioblastoma patients had an isocitrate dehydrogenase mutation. Sequenced material: blood, taken after dendritic cell vaccination. The sequence was collected from a human donor with glioblastoma. This chain connects TRBV18 to TRBJ2-7; 8 nucleotides line up with TRBD1. DNA of the CDR3: TGTGCCAGCTCACCAGGGCCGGACAGGGTTGCGGCCTACGAGCAGTACTTC. The encoded protein is CASSPGPDRVAAYEQYF.